The source of this TCR beta chain is a study of shared clonotypes between healthy human individuals (dated by TCRdb to 2018 to 2021). The study in broad terms: The cohort included a few men and a couple of women between 18 and 49 years of age. Between about 0.9 and 9 billion PBMCs per donor were obtained by leukapheresis. To estimate repertoire size and how much clonotype sharing occurs between individuals, the study deeply sequenced the blood TCR repertoires of several healthy adults. Per donor, three plates each were used for CD4 naive and CD4 memory, two for CD8 naive, and one for CD8 memory. To increase sequencing depth and limit assay-specific biases, TCR repertoire library preparation and sequencing were carried out by different laboratories using diverse techniques. The research as a whole found: Larger estimated clonotype richness was generally found for naive subsets than for memory subsets. Sampling was limited to blood, and TCR repertoires in tissue likely differ from TCR repertoires in blood. Pairwise subsampling indicated that sequencing depth was expected to affect the degree of clonotype sharing among donors. Even with the large sequencing depth, rarefaction of the sorted-subset datasets indicated that sequencing was incomplete. Because the study included only a small number of donors, the genetic and exposure-history diversity represented was limited. Compared with non-shared clonotypes, clonotypes shared by all four sorted-subset donors had higher generation probabilities. When a few donors were compared, the shared fraction of clonotypes was around 5% for naive CD4, roughly 3.4% for naive CD8, 2.3% for memory CD4, and 0.3% to 0.5% for memory CD8.

Healthy HIV-negative adults with no recently reported acute infections or vaccinations were included as donors. Every donor was a Caucasian adult residing in Nashville, Tennessee, USA. CD4+ T cells were enriched through magnetic negative selection, after which naive cells were positively selected on CD45RA and the remaining negative fraction served as the memory subset. Blood was collected by leukapheresis, and PBMCs were isolated by Ficoll-Histopaque density gradient centrifugation and then cryopreserved in liquid nitrogen vapor phase. Purity and quantity of every magnetically sorted T cell population were checked by analytical flow cytometry. From each sorted fraction, genomic DNA was isolated and quantified by UV absorbance on a Nanodrop 2000c. On this clone itself: The specificity of this receptor is unknown. Base quality data are lacking; no much larger clone is found one base away.

Using the deep immunoSEQ assay, TCR CDR3 regions were amplified from genomic DNA by multiplex PCR. Genomic DNA extracted from each cell subset was distributed evenly over all wells of several immunoSEQ 96-well plates, and each plate served as one replicate. Each replicate PCR for sorted subsets received approximately 200 ng genomic DNA, equal to roughly 29,000 T cell genomes. Purified libraries were measured with a Qubit 3.0 fluorometer, size-checked on a Bioanalyzer 2100, and measured again with the KAPA Library Quantification kit. A separate single-read 150-cycle Illumina NextSeq 550 flow cell was used to sequence each immunoSEQ 96-well plate. Concerning the study's data processing: Because only junctional sequences without quality scores were contained in the immunoSEQ output, filtering matching that applied to full-length reads could not be performed. Sequences were annotated with PyIR, a Python wrapper for IgBLAST v1.9, and V/J genes and CDR3 were assigned using IMGT germline references. Reads were removed for weak V/J assignments (E-value above 1e-6), missing CDR3, stop codons, out-of-frame junctions, or ambiguous translated residues. A V3J clonotype was defined by an identical inferred V gene, J gene, and CDR3 amino acid sequence. Percentage overlap between repertoires was computed as shared unique clonotypes divided by the size of the smaller repertoire. RTK rarefaction, the Chao1 estimator, and Recon v2.1 estimates of unobserved clonotypes were used to assess repertoire richness. Generation probabilities were computed with OLGA for all TCRbeta clonotypes obtained by the gDNA method from several donors. TCRdb stores this immuneACCESS table with in-frame sequences only. Part of the clones is absent; in the studies checked, under half of the shortfall reflects unresolved V genes, and no reason is known for the rest. That table furnishes V, J and clone size, whereas the DNA furnished D and trimming. The sample table lists roughly 2.6 million clones, about 92% of them with a count of one. The ten biggest clones cover 0.11% to 0.15% of the sample.

CDR1 and CDR2 (DFQATT, SNEGSKA) derive from the germline V gene (reference sequence). The CDR3 measures 11 amino acids from cysteine to phenylalanine. Of all the DNA, just the CDR3 is kept, 33 bases in frame from base 1. The chain is assembled from TRBV20-1 and TRBJ1-2; TRBD1 is a possible D gene, resting on 5 matching bases. The sequencing input was naive CD4+ T cells sorted from blood. The sample's cell subset or site, from its label and the paper: CD45RA+ positively selected. The clonotype was recovered from a man between 18 and 35 years old in good health. At the DNA level, the sequence is TGCAGCGTATGGGGGGTCTATGGCTACACCTTC. Its protein is CSVWGVYGYTF.